This T cell receptor beta chain was recorded in a study of post-analysis software for immune sequencing data (dated by TCRdb to between 2014 and 2016). Concerning the study at large: Recorded disease courses included relapsing-remitting, secondary progressive and progressive-relapsing multiple sclerosis, with some patients lacking subtype annotation. Patient repertoires were compared against about twelve previously published healthy control repertoires from donors aged roughly 6 to 26 years. A subset of samples was prepared in parallel using single-end sample barcoding, then pooled and co-amplified after Illumina adapter ligation.

Points on this clonotype: The target of this receptor is not known. No quality values exist for individual bases; no much larger clone is one base distant.

Beyond this particular receptor, the publication reports: The control group was slightly older than the multiple sclerosis patient group. Compared with controls, multiple sclerosis patients had significantly lower normalized Chao1 diversity, a finding suggesting substantial peripheral T-cell clonal expansion. Patients showed significantly higher frequencies than controls for a handful of TRBV segments, among them TRBV5-6, TRBV5-1 and TRBV20-1. Direct clustering with F measure showed strong co-clustering of samples prepared in the same batch, prompting a batch-effect correction.

Library creation used PCR. The instrument given in TCRdb is Illumina HiSeq 2500. To reduce PCR and sequencing biases, unique molecular identifiers were built into the TCR beta cDNA libraries. Every 1 to 10 million input T cells yielded 500,000 or so cDNA molecules, meaning each molecule approximated one T cell. The patient libraries were prepared and sequenced using the same protocol as the earlier healthy control dataset. Within a given batch, samples were prepared together, multiplexed and sequenced on the same HiSeq lane. The study's processing was this. Raw barcoded reads were processed with MIGEC, and single-read molecular identifier groups were discarded before consensus assembly and CDR3 extraction. Clonotype tables were post-analysed with VDJtools, normalizing diversity by down-sampling all datasets to the smallest sample size. To correct batch-related cross-sample contamination, repertoire overlap clustering matched CDR3 amino acid sequences but not nucleotide sequences. The raw public reads went through TCRdb reprocessing: fastp at Q25, MiXCR clone calling, in-frame beta chains kept. Each CDR3 protein appears once, grouped with its most common genes and DNA. In this record, the V and J calls reflect TCRdb's handling and not the investigators' own analysis. This sample comprises hundreds of thousands of distinct CDR3 sequences, less than 35% of them detected only once. Together, the top ten hold around 0.55% of the sample.

Taken from cysteine to phenylalanine, the CDR3 has 16 residues. The DNA shown is the 48-base CDR3, in frame from base 1. Looking up the germline V gene yields CDR1 MDHEN and CDR2 SYDVKM. TCR beta repertoires were profiled from peripheral blood of over 10 young patients with multiple sclerosis to demonstrate the VDJtools post-analysis software. The multiple sclerosis patients were children and adolescents ranging in age from roughly 6 to 15 years. This TCR was recovered from a girl aged 5-17 years with multiple sclerosis. The chain employs TRBV28 and TRBJ2-1; 7 bases in the middle match TRBD2. The DNA end is a closer match to TRBJ2-7, so the J assignment may be wrong. Material for sequencing was blood. The DNA sequence is given as TGTGCCAGCAGTGCACACGCTAGCGGACTTGGGAATGAGCAGTACTTC. Its product reads: CASSAHASGLGNEQYF.